The sequence of this T cell receptor (beta chain) was determined in a study of CD8 T cells in ankylosing spondylitis. General study results and limits: The disease-linked clones had a CD8+ phenotype and low blood frequencies. In reactive arthritis synovial fluid and blood, some motif variants had been reported before.

The CDR3 totals 14 residues. V was pared by 4 bases and J by 1 base, with 10 bases between. In germline, CDR1 is SGHDN, CDR2 FVKESK. The sample holds many counts of this clonotype. The antigen is not known. From the 5' RACE reads, TCRdb called clonotypes with MiXCR, one entry per CDR3 protein. Of roughly 260,000 distinct CDR3 sequences in the sample, around 20% were seen once. The V call is TRBV14, the J call TRBJ1-1; D ambiguous. The clonotype comes from a male donor with ankylosing spondylitis or in good health (not recorded which). Material for sequencing was blood, either unsorted or a sorted T cell fraction (not recorded which). Here the CDR3 reads CASSLLTGNTEAFF. The DNA of the CDR3 is TGTGCCAGCAGCCTCTTGACGGGGAACACTGAAGCTTTCTTT.